The 7 T cell receptor beta chains below come from one sample, sequenced in a study of identical twins. In TCRdb, the 5' RACE reads were re-called with MiXCR into one record per CDR3 protein. The sample yields some 460,000 distinct CDR3 sequences, about 14% seen once. These data also formed part of another study, on yellow fever vaccine responses in identical twins.

The source material was CD4+ T cells sorted from blood. These receptors came from a woman aged 18-35 years in good health.

This clonotype was counted between two and nine times. The V call is TRBV7-9, the J call TRBJ2-1; possible D gene TRBD2, 6 bases. CDR1 and CDR2 from the germline V gene are SEHNR and FQNEAQ (reference sequence). The CDR3 extends over 14 amino acids. V shed 4 bases and J shed 13 bases, with 20 bases lying between them. The chain's CDR3 is CASSSQTRLGPQFF. The CDR3 nucleotides read TGTGCCAGCAGCTCCCAGACCCGACTAGGCCCCCAGTTCTTC.

In this sample, this clonotype turned up many times. The chain joins TRBV12-3 or TRBV12-4 to TRBJ1-5; unclear D gene. V shed 6 bases and J shed 7 bases, with 10 bases lying between them. The CDR3 has 12 amino acids. The CDR3 bases are TGTGCCAGCAGAAACAGCGAGCAGCCCCAGCATTTT. It yields the protein CASRNSEQPQHF.

The chain couples TRBV20-1 to TRBJ2-7; 8 bases line up with TRBD1. The CDR3 length is 14 residues. Trimming took 6 bases from V and 2 from J; bases not matched to a gene: 9. The germline CDR1 and CDR2 sequences are DFQATT and SNEGSKA (reference sequence). CDR3 bases: TGCAGTGCCCCACTGGCAGGGGGCACCTACGAGCAGTACTTC. Its translation is CSAPLAGGTYEQYF.

The CDR3 loop reads CSARAPGGGYEQYF. The DNA of the CDR3 is TGCAGTGCTAGAGCTCCCGGCGGGGGCTACGAGCAGTACTTC. The chain joins TRBV20-1 to TRBJ2-7; 7 bases are a match to TRBD2. The CDR3 sequence is 14 residues long. Trimming cost V 1 base and J 3 bases; bases outside gene matches: 6. From germline, CDR1 is DFQATT and CDR2 SNEGSKA (reference sequence).

The chain carries TRBV28 and TRBJ2-7, with D hard to call. The CDR3 length is 11 residues. V dropped 8 bases and J dropped 3 bases, with 8 bases sitting between them. Germline V gene sequence: CDR1 MDHEN, CDR2 SYDVKM. In DNA, the CDR3 is TGTGCCAGCGGCGGCCTCTACGAGCAGTACTTC. Its translation: CASGGLYEQYF.

This clonotype has just a few counts. The V and J genes are TRBV24-1 and TRBJ2-1, with TRBD2 identical over 11 bases. J lost 9 bases, V lost 7 bases, and 13 bases had no gene match. CDR1 and CDR2 (germline): KGHDR, SFDVKD. This CDR3 comprises 16 residues. For the CDR3, the DNA is TGTGCCACCAGACCCACTAGCGGGAGTTCCCCCTCTGAGCAGTTCTTC. Encoded protein: CATRPTSGSSPSEQFF.

This chain connects TRBV20-1 to TRBJ2-7; 14 positions agree with TRBD2. Germline V gene data show CDR1 as DFQATT and CDR2 as SNEGSKA (reference sequence). V lost 2 bases and J lost 0; bases outside the gene matches: 9. The CDR3 spans 18 residues. The CDR3 coding sequence is TGCAGTGCTAGACCTCGACTAGCGGGAGGGCTTGGCTCCTACGAGCAGTACTTC. This translates into CSARPRLAGGLGSYEQYF.